These 26 T cell receptor beta chains came from one sample sequenced in a study of blood T cell repertoires in COVID-19 (dated by TCRdb to between 2020 and 2021). The receptor library was made with the immunoSEQ multiplex PCR assay. Not all clones reach the TCRdb copy of this immuneACCESS table, which keeps in-frame sequences only. Checked studies attribute under half of the gap to unresolved V genes and leave the rest unexplained. The sample yields around 95,000 clones; about 88% were counted once. Together, the top ten hold approximately 7.3% of the sample. Sequenced sample: peripheral blood. The receptors originated from a man aged 25-40 years in a cohort sampled during active COVID-19.

V is TRBV6-5 and J is TRBJ1-3; TRBD1 matches 9 bases. Germline lookup yields CDR1 MNHEY and CDR2 SVGAGI. CDR3 length equals 15 residues. V lost 0 bases to trimming and J lost 8 bases; unmatched junction nucleotides: 5. CDR3 DNA: TGTGCCAGCAGTTACTCCGGGACAGGGTTAGACACCATATATTTT. Translating it yields CASSYSGTGLDTIYF.

The chain joins TRBV2 to TRBJ2-1; D is perhaps TRBD1 (6 bases). V dropped 8 bases and J dropped 4 bases, with 15 bases sitting between them. Germline CDR1 SNHLY, CDR2 FYNNEI. The CDR3 is 14 amino acids. The CDR3 nucleotides are TGTGCCAGCGGTAACAGGGTAGGATACAATGAGCAGTTCTTC. Its protein is CASGNRVGYNEQFF.

This chain connects TRBV21-1 to TRBJ1-1; TRBD1 is taken as the D call from the table, unchecked against the DNA. TRBV21-1 is a listed pseudogene. This CDR3 spans 14 amino acids. CDR3 bases: TGTGCCAGCGGTAGACAGGGGTCTCCCGTTGAAGCTTTCTTT. Translating it yields CASGRQGSPVEAFF.

The chain combines TRBV7-9 with TRBJ2-5; D is possibly TRBD2 (6 bases). Germline-derived CDR1 and CDR2 are SEHNR and FQNEAQ (reference sequence). V lost 5 bases to trimming and J lost 7 bases, with 14 bases between them. The CDR3 extends over 13 amino acids. The CDR3 loop is CASSLRLGGTQYF. The CDR3 region has the DNA TGTGCCAGCAGCCTCCGACTGGGAGGGACCCAGTACTTC.

The gene calls are TRBV7-9 and TRBJ1-2; 11 nucleotides align to TRBD1. V shed 4 bases, J shed 4 bases, and the junction held 2 bases outside the gene matches. The CDR3 covers 14 residues. Germline values: CDR1 SEHNR, CDR2 FQNEAQ (reference sequence). The CDR3 loop reads CASSSGTGGYGYTF. The DNA for the CDR3 is TGTGCCAGCAGCTCTGGGACAGGGGGCTATGGCTACACCTTC.

CDR3 bases: TGTGCCTGGAGCGAAGGGGGACCTGAAGCTTTCTTT. This encodes CAWSEGGPEAFF. V usage is TRBV30 and J usage is TRBJ1-1, with D possibly matching TRBD1 (6 bases). The CDR3 contains 12 residues. The ends were cut back, 3 bases at V and 6 bases at J, with 11 bases in the middle. The germline V gene has CDR1 GTSNPN and CDR2 SVGIG (reference sequence).

This chain joins TRBV10-3 and TRBJ2-3, with TRBD2 matching over 10 bases. V dropped 7 bases and J dropped 6; count of bases not matched to a gene: 10. Germline loops: CDR1 ENHRY, CDR2 SYGVKD. The CDR3 is 15 amino acids. This chain's CDR3 is CAITSEGLAADTQYF. CDR3 bases: TGTGCCATCACTTCGGAAGGACTAGCGGCGGATACGCAGTATTTT.

The gene calls are TRBV18 and TRBJ1-3, with D possibly being TRBD1 (5 bases). The ends were cut back, 4 bases at V and 2 bases at J, with 15 bases in the middle. The CDR3 has 16 amino acids. In germline, CDR1 is KGHSH, CDR2 LQKENI. DNA for the CDR3: TGTGCCAGCTCACTCGGCACCGGGACTGCTGGAAACACCATATATTTT. This translates into CASSLGTGTAGNTIYF.

The chain combines TRBV9 with TRBJ1-3; weak D call: TRBD1 (5 bases). CDR1 is SGDLS, CDR2 YYNGEE, per germline. The CDR3 extends over 15 amino acids. V lost 0 bases and J 3 bases, leaving 10 bases between the germline ends. This CDR3 reads CASSVGQTNGNTIYF. The CDR3 DNA follows: TGTGCCAGCAGCGTAGGACAGACAAATGGAAACACCATATATTTT.

This clone was seen only a few times. The genes are TRBV28 and TRBJ1-3, with 8 positions matching TRBD1. J lost 2 bases, V lost 5 bases, and 2 bases had no gene match. The germline gives CDR1 MDHEN, CDR2 SYDVKM. The CDR3 is 14 amino acids. In nucleotides, the CDR3 is TGTGCCAGCAGTGTACAGGGGGCTGGAAACACCATATATTTT. This translates into CASSVQGAGNTIYF.

The V and J genes are TRBV19 and TRBJ2-3, with 8 nucleotides matching TRBD2. Germline CDR1 is LNHDA and CDR2 is SQIVND (reference sequence). The V and J ends lost 1 base and 3 bases, in that order; junction bases with no gene match: 3. The CDR3 is 15 amino acids. The CDR3 region is CASSIAGGITDTQYF. CDR3 nucleotides: TGTGCCAGTAGTATAGCGGGGGGGATTACAGATACGCAGTATTTT.

This rearrangement joins TRBV21-1 to TRBJ1-1; TRBD1 was called by the table and not checked on the DNA. TRBV21-1 is designated a pseudogene. The CDR3 spans 15 residues. The CDR3 region is CASSKSLTGYTEAFF. CDR3 nucleotides: TGTGCCAGCAGCAAATCCTTGACAGGGTACACTGAAGCTTTCTTT.

V usage is TRBV6-4 and J usage is TRBJ2-1; 11 bases match TRBD2. Germline trimming cut 5 bases from V and 9 bases from J; bases unmatched to any gene: 9. Per germline, CDR1 MRHNA and CDR2 SNTAGT. This CDR3 comprises 15 residues. In nucleotides, the CDR3 is TGTGCCAGCAGTCCGAGTAGCGGGGGGGCGCCTGAGCAGTTCTTC. Translating gives CASSPSSGGAPEQFF.

The chain employs TRBV5-5 and TRBJ2-7; TRBD2 matches at 10 bases. This CDR3 is built from 14 residues. Per germline, CDR1 SGHKS and CDR2 YYEKEE (reference sequence). V gave up 4 bases and J gave up 7 bases; unmatched junction bases: 8. CDR3 sequence: CASSPPGLALEQYF. The DNA for the CDR3 is TGTGCCAGCAGCCCTCCGGGACTAGCGCTTGAGCAGTACTTC.

For this clone: Other nucleotide sequences in the sample specify the same CDR3. The rearrangement joins TRBV6-5 to TRBJ1-2, with 8 positions matching TRBD1. CDR1 is MNHEY, CDR2 SVGAGI, per germline. Losses at the gene ends were 4 bases for V and 2 bases for J; bases not matched to a gene: 0. This CDR3 contains 13 residues. In DNA form, the CDR3 reads TGTGCCAGCAGTTGGACAGGGAACTATGGCTACACCTTC. Its translation is CASSWTGNYGYTF.

The chain carries TRBV28 and TRBJ2-3, with 10 nucleotides matching TRBD1. The CDR3 has 15 amino acids. Germline-derived CDR1 and CDR2 are MDHEN and SYDVKM. The ends lost 5 bases at V and 2 bases at J; junction bases unmatched: 4. The CDR3 region has the DNA TGTGCCAGCAGTCTGACAGGGGGCCCCACAGATACGCAGTATTTT. It codes for CASSLTGGPTDTQYF.

The V and J genes are TRBV28 and TRBJ2-7; no reliable D call. The CDR3 is 15 residues long. Per germline, CDR1 MDHEN and CDR2 SYDVKM. Trimming removed 5 bases at V and 4 bases at J, with 18 bases between. In nucleotides, the CDR3 is TGTGCCAGCAGTGCCTTCCCAAACATACGTTACGAGCAGTACTTC. It is translated as CASSAFPNIRYEQYF.

The V and J genes are TRBV7-2 and TRBJ2-2, with 8 bases lining up with TRBD2. The CDR3 runs 16 residues. With V trimmed by 5 bases and J by 4 bases, 9 bases remained unmatched. From germline, CDR1 is SGHTA and CDR2 FQGNSA. The CDR3 DNA reads TGTGCCAGCAGCGGCGGGGGGCGGGGACTCACCGGGGAGCTGTTTTTT. Encoded protein: CASSGGGRGLTGELFF.

The CDR3 nucleotides are TGTGCCAGCAGCTTGGCCCCGGGCGGGCCGAAGAACACTGAAGCTTTCTTT. Its translation: CASSLAPGGPKNTEAFF. This chain links TRBV5-4 with TRBJ1-1, with D unresolved. Trimming removed 0 bases from V and 1 base from J, with 16 bases in between. Germline V gene sequence: CDR1 SGHNT, CDR2 YYREEE (reference sequence). CDR3 size: 17 residues.

This chain links TRBV12-5 with TRBJ1-5; the D gene is possibly TRBD1 (5 bases). The CDR3 covers 16 residues. Germline CDR1 is LGHNT and CDR2 is FRNRAP. The V and J ends lost 1 base and 5 bases respectively, with 15 bases between them. The CDR3 is CASGLGARGGDQPQHF. The CDR3 nucleotides are TGTGCTAGTGGTTTGGGGGCCCGGGGAGGGGATCAGCCCCAGCATTTT.

This clone showed up just once. The V gene is TRBV2, the J gene TRBJ1-5; D is possibly TRBD1 (5 bases). Germline lookup yields CDR1 SNHLY and CDR2 FYNNEI. This CDR3 has 13 amino acids. The V and J ends lost 1 base and 7 bases respectively, with 8 bases between them. The CDR3 loop is CASSEGGLQPQHF. Here the CDR3 DNA reads TGTGCCAGCAGTGAAGGGGGCCTCCAGCCCCAGCATTTT.

The V gene is TRBV9, the J gene TRBJ2-7, with 9 bases matching TRBD1. The length of the CDR3 is 14 residues. Germline loops: CDR1 SGDLS, CDR2 YYNGEE. The junction had 4 bases not matched to a gene; V was cut back by 3 bases and J by 3 bases. CDR3 coding DNA: TGTGCCAGCAGCGCCCGGGACAGGGACTACGAGCAGTACTTC. This sequence encodes CASSARDRDYEQYF.

The rearrangement uses TRBV7-9 and TRBJ1-5; D perhaps matches TRBD1 (6 bases). V lost 2 bases to trimming and J lost 11 bases, with 10 bases between them. The CDR3 loop spans 12 amino acids. CDR1 SEHNR and CDR2 FQNEAQ come from the germline V gene (reference sequence). In DNA, the CDR3 is TGTGCCAGCAGCTTACCAGGGGCGTCCCAGCATTTT. Translating gives CASSLPGASQHF.

The chain recombines TRBV2 with TRBJ1-3; 8 bases map to TRBD1. CDR1 and CDR2 from the germline V gene are SNHLY and FYNNEI. V trimming: 6 bases; J trimming: 2 bases; junction bases outside the gene matches: 3. This CDR3 contains 14 residues. CDR3 protein: CASSPDRAGNTIYF. The CDR3, as DNA: TGTGCCAGCAGCCCGGACAGGGCTGGAAACACCATATATTTT.

The rearrangement joins TRBV7-9 to TRBJ1-5; 9 nucleotides match TRBD1. The CDR3 consists of 15 residues. Germline loops: CDR1 SEHNR, CDR2 FQNEAQ (reference sequence). V trimming: 5 bases; J trimming: 1 base; junction bases outside the gene matches: 3. As DNA, the CDR3 is TGTGCCAGCAGCCTTGGGACAGGGAGCAATCAGCCCCAGCATTTT. It encodes CASSLGTGSNQPQHF.

The chain has TRBV7-3 and TRBJ2-1; TRBD2 matches at 7 bases. Germline trimming cut 5 bases from V and 11 bases from J; bases unmatched to any gene: 12. Germline V gene sequence: CDR1 SGHTA, CDR2 FQGTGA. CDR3 length: 14 residues. This chain's CDR3 is CASSLGRGLGKQFF. Written as DNA, the CDR3 is TGTGCCAGCAGCCTCGGGCGGGGGTTGGGTAAGCAGTTCTTC. The full variable domain, rest sourced from reference TRBV7-3 and TRBJ2-1, is GAGVSQTPSNKVTEKGKYVELRCDPISGHTALYWYRQSLGQGPEFLIYFQGTGAADDSGLPNDRFFAVRPEGSVSTLKIQRTERGDSAVYLCASSLGRGLGKQFFGPGTRLTVL.